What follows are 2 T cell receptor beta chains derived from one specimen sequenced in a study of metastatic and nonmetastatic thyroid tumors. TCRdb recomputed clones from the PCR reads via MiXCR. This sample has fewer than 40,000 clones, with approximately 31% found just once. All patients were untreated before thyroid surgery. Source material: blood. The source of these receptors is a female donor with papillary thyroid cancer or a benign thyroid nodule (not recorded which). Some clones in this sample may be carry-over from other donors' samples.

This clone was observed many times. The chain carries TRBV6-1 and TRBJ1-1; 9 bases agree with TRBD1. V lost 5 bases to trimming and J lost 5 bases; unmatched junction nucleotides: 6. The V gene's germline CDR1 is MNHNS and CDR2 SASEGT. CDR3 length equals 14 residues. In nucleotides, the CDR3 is TGTGCCAGCAGTTTACAGGGGGCGCAGACTGAAGCTTTCTTT. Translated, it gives CASSLQGAQTEAFF.

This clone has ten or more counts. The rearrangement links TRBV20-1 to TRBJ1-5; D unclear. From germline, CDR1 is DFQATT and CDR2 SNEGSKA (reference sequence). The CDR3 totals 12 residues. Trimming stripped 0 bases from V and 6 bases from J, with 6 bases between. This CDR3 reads CSARDASQPQHF. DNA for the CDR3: TGCAGTGCTAGAGATGCTTCTCAGCCCCAGCATTTT.